The 7 T cell receptor beta chains below come from one sample, sequenced in a study of blood T cell repertoires in COVID-19. Sequencing was performed with immunoSEQ multiplex PCR; in TCRdb, only in-frame clones are kept and a portion is missing. The data contain roughly 280,000 clones, approximately 89% of them singletons. Sequences were obtained from PBMCs or T cells enriched from blood (not recorded which). These receptors were taken from an older woman who had recovered from COVID-19.

The rearrangement joins TRBV6-5 to TRBJ1-1; 8 nucleotides agree with TRBD1. CDR1 is MNHEY and CDR2 is SVGAGI in the germline V gene. This CDR3 contains 13 residues. The V gene end was trimmed by 7 bases and the J gene end by 7 bases; junction bases not matched to a gene: 8. CDR3 DNA sequence: TGTGCCAGCACCCCATCGACAGGGGATGAAGCTTTCTTT. It encodes CASTPSTGDEAFF.

The V and J genes are TRBV30 and TRBJ1-4; 7 nucleotides line up with TRBD1. This CDR3 comprises 14 residues. J gave up 7 bases and V 7 bases, and 12 bases lay outside the gene matches. Per the germline V gene, CDR1 is GTSNPN and CDR2 is SVGIG (reference sequence). For the CDR3, the DNA is TGTGCCTTCCTCCCAGGGGGACTTAGTGAAAAACTGTTTTTT. Translation gives CAFLPGGLSEKLFF. Full variable domain (outside the CDR3, taken from reference TRBV30 and TRBJ1-4): SQTIHQWPATLVQPVGSPLSLECTVEGTSNPNLYWYRQAAGRGLQLLFYSVGIGQISSEVPQNLSASRPQDRQFILSSKKLLLSDSGFYLCAFLPGGLSEKLFFGSGTQLSVL.

The rearrangement uses TRBV19 and TRBJ1-2; D gene ambiguous. The CDR3 totals 14 residues. CDR1 is LNHDA, CDR2 SQIVND, per germline (reference sequence). V was pared by 5 bases and J by 3 bases, with 13 bases between. The chain's CDR3 is CASSYLPEDYGYTF. CDR3 coding DNA: TGTGCCAGTAGTTACCTACCGGAGGACTATGGCTACACCTTC.

This chain joins TRBV11-3 and TRBJ2-7; D not resolved. Germline V lookup: CDR1 SGHNT, CDR2 YENEEA. This CDR3 is built from 11 residues. Trimming shortened V by 5 bases and J by 6 bases, and 8 bases separated the two germline ends. The CDR3 DNA reads as TGTGCCAGCAGCGTCGAGGTCGAGCAGTACTTC. Encoded protein: CASSVEVEQYF.

This chain uses TRBV7-9 with TRBJ2-7, with TRBD2 as a possible D gene (6 bases). The CDR3 length is 13 residues. V was clipped by 0 bases and J by 11 bases, with 14 bases between them. Germline V lookup: CDR1 SEHNR, CDR2 FQNEAQ (reference sequence). CDR3 in DNA: TGTGCCAGCAGCTTAGCCCCCCGACCGGGGGAGTACTTC. It encodes CASSLAPRPGEYF. Full variable domain (outside the CDR3, taken from reference TRBV7-9 and TRBJ2-7): DTGVSQNPRHKITKRGQNVTFRCDPISEHNRLYWYRQTLGQGPEFLTYFQNEAQLEKSRLLSDRFSAERPKGSFSTLEIQRTEQGDSAMYLCASSLAPRPGEYFGPGTRLTVT.

The CDR3 loop is CASSPGDTPNYGYTF. For the CDR3, the DNA is TGCGCCAGCAGCCCGGGAGACACCCCTAACTATGGCTACACCTTC. The V and J genes are TRBV5-1 and TRBJ1-2; D not certain. Per germline, CDR1 SGHRS and CDR2 YFSETQ. Trimming stripped 4 bases from V and 0 bases from J, with 13 bases between. There are 15 residues in the CDR3.

This clone was counted a single time. The genes are TRBV10-1 and TRBJ1-5; 7 positions agree with TRBD1. Germline lookup yields CDR1 WNHNN and CDR2 SYGVQD (reference sequence). The V gene end was trimmed by 10 bases and the J gene end by 2 bases; junction bases not matched to a gene: 2. This CDR3 has 12 residues. The CDR3 DNA follows: TGCGCCATCGACAGGGGCAATCAGCCCCAGCATTTT. This sequence encodes CAIDRGNQPQHF.